This T cell receptor beta chain is from a study of T cells in women clearing cervical HPV infection (dated by TCRdb to the late 2010s). Regarding the complete study: The cases were 25 women with histologically confirmed HPV16-related CIN3 or worse, and 2 of those women had invasive cancers. Controls were 25 women whose single incident HPV16 infection cleared within 12 months without precancer or cancer developing. Cases were matched to controls by age within five years and by the year the sample was collected. Case blood was taken at the visit when the lesion was first identified, whereas control blood was taken when infection was no longer detected. HLA typing was available for only a few women, so HLA type could not be excluded as a confounder. A median age of 34 years was observed in cases versus under 40 in controls, and no significant differences in baseline characteristics were found. For cases, the median interval between lesion detection and blood sampling was over 130 days, with an interquartile range of roughly 90 to 200 days. This exploratory proof-of-principle case-control study, nested within the Guanacaste HPV Natural History Study in Costa Rica, compared TCR repertoires among women with different cervical HPV16 outcomes. Five blinded duplicates per group were added as quality controls, giving some 60 samples: approximately 50 participants and about ten replicates. The parent cohort enrolled under 11,000 women aged 18 or older in Guanacaste, Costa Rica, in about 1992 to 1995 and followed the women for 7 to 8 years. What the work shows at the level of the full study, not this receptor alone: The cross-sectional design could not show whether the associations came before the infection or were a result of it, and neither effector/memory subsets nor HPV-specific T cells were isolated. Lower TRBV6-7 relative abundance was observed in cases than in controls (approximately 0.1% versus 0.16%; Bonferroni P = 0.0008). TCR repertoire richness was significantly higher in CIN3+ cases than in controls across sequencing depths, while evenness did not differ. Random forest classifiers that combined richness and V gene abundances separated cases from controls with an estimated AUC of less than 0.85. Because T-cell numbers per sample were unknown, differences in richness could reflect varying T-cell content rather than repertoire biology.

Every participant had a single incident cervical HPV16 infection, and prevalent HPV16 infections were excluded. Cervical HPV DNA was detected by MY09/MY11 PCR and genotyped by dot-blot hybridization. Around 15 mL of heparinized blood were centrifuged, and the buffy coat was split into aliquots, frozen at -30 degrees C, and then kept at -80 degrees C. Genomic DNA was extracted from buffy coat specimens using QIAGEN kits. Details on this clone: No cognate antigen has been identified for it. With the read ending 3 residues before the CDR3 end, the germline J gene is used to fill in that end.

TCR beta CDR3 regions were amplified by multiplex PCR from an average of approximately 1,200 ng genomic DNA per sample using the immunoSEQ assay. To correct primer bias, the assay used a complete synthetic TCR repertoire to set an amplification baseline. The amplicons were sequenced using the Illumina platform. Per the authors' processing: Sequence errors were corrected by clustering with frequency ratios and a modified nearest-neighbor algorithm, and the sequences were then analyzed in the immunoSEQ Analyzer using IMGT gene definitions. At each rarefaction depth, TCR richness and evenness were averaged across 20 rarefaction repeats, and samples with fewer sequences than that depth were excluded. V, D and J gene relative abundances were compared between groups with Wilcoxon rank sum tests, applying FDR correction. In the blinded duplicates, the intraclass correlation was just under 97% for TCR richness and averaged about 80% across approximately 60 gene segments. Here the immuneACCESS table is served through TCRdb, limited to in-frame sequences with V and J called. Missing clones are a known gap in these copies; in checked studies unresolved V genes cover under half, and the rest lacks a known reason. V and J calls plus clone size are reproduced from that table; the DNA served to infer D and trimming. For this sample, the table gives about 30,000 clones. Clones ranked in the top ten supply roughly 4% of the sample.

According to the germline V gene, CDR1 reads SGHRS and CDR2 reads YFSETQ. The CDR3 sequence holds 16 residues, the cysteine and phenylalanine included. Shown are 39 bases from within the CDR3, in frame from base 1. The specimen sequenced was blood buffy coat. In this chain, TRBV5-1 is recombined with TRBJ2-2, with TRBD1 tentatively as D gene (5 bases match). The clonotype was recovered from a woman between 18 and 70 years old with a cervical HPV16 infection that either progressed to CIN3+ or cleared (not recorded which). The covered CDR3 bases are TGCGCCAGCAGCCCCCGACAGAACTCTGGGGCCAACGTG. It translates to CASSPRQNSGANV. The whole CDR3 protein is CASSPRQNSGANVLFF.